This TCR beta chain appears in the sequencing data of a study of OX40 agonist ivuxolimab in advanced cancers. TCRdb keeps only in-frame clones here, not all; method: immunoSEQ multiplex PCR. The table records 40,000 to 50,000 clones, 86% of them present only once. The CDR3 consists of 14 residues. The V gene's germline CDR1 is ENHRY and CDR2 SYGVKD. The J segment lost 6 bases and the V segment lost 6 bases, leaving 6 bases of the junction unmatched. J is TRBJ1-2 and V is TRBV10-3; 11 bases line up with TRBD1. The receptor was derived from an adult with an advanced solid tumor such as melanoma, head and neck, liver or kidney cancer. This material consisted of CD4+ or CD8+ T cells sorted from blood, taken in a trial of the OX40 agonist ivuxolimab. The CDR3 loop reads CAIRGTGGRDGYTF. For the CDR3, the DNA is TGTGCCATCAGGGGGACAGGGGGTCGCGATGGCTACACCTTC.